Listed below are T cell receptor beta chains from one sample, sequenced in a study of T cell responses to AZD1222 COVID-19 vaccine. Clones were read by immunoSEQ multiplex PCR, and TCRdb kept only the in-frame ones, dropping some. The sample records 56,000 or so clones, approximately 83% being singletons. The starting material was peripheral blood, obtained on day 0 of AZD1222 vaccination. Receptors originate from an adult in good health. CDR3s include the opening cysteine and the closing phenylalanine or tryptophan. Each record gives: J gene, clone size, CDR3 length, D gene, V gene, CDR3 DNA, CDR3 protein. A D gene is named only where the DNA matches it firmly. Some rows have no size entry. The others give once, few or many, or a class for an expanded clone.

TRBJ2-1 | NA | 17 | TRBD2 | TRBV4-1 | TGCGCCAGCAGCGAGTATCCCGGGACTAGCGAGGACAATGAGCAGTTCTTC | CASSEYPGTSEDNEQFF
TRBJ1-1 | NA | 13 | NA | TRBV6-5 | TGTGCCAGCAGCCTCGGGACAATCACTGAAGCTTTCTTT | CASSLGTITEAFF
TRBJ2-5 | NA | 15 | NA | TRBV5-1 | TGCGCCAGCAGCTTGGGGTTCCAGCAGGTAGAGACCCAGTACTTC | CASSLGFQQVETQYF
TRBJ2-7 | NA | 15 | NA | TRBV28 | TGTGCCAGCAGTTTAGGAGGGGGCGTAACCTACGAGCAGTACTTC | CASSLGGGVTYEQYF
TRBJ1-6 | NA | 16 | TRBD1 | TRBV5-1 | TGCGCCAGCAGAAGCACAGGGGATTCCTATAATTCACCCCTCCACTTT | CASRSTGDSYNSPLHF
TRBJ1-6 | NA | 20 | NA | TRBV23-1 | TGCGCCAGCAGTCAATCGGCTTTTTGGGTTTTCCCGGGTTTTGGTTCACCCCTCCACTTT | CASSQSAFWVFPGFGSPLHF
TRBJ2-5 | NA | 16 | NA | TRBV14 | TGTGCCAGCAGCCAAGGGACGATAGGAATCCAAGAGACCCAGTACTTC | CASSQGTIGIQETQYF
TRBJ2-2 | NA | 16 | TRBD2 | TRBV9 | TGTGCCAGCAGCGCTGGGACTAGCGGTGCGAGGGGGGAGCTGTTTTTT | CASSAGTSGARGELFF
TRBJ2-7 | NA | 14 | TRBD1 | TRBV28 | TGTGCCAGCAGTATTAGGGACAGGCTCCTAGAGCAGTACTTC | CASSIRDRLLEQYF
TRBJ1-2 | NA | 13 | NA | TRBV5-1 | TGCGCCAGCAGGGCCGGGACTGGCTATGGCTACACCTTC | CASRAGTGYGYTF
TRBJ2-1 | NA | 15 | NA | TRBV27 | TGTGCCAGCAGTTCAGCAGAGAGCTCCTACAATGAGCAGTTCTTC | CASSSAESSYNEQFF
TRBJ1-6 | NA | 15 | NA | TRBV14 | TGTGCCAGCAGCCTTTCCGTTTGGGTCGGTTCACCCCTCCACTTT | CASSLSVWVGSPLHF
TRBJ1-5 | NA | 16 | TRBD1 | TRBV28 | TGTGCCAGCAGTCCCCAACAGGGGAATGGCAATCAGCCCCAGCATTTT | CASSPQQGNGNQPQHF
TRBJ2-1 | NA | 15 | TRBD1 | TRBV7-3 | TGTGCCAGCAGCATAGACAGGGCGGTTTCGAATGAGCAGTTCTTC | CASSIDRAVSNEQFF
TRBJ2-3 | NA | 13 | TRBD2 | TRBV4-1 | TGCGCCAGCAGCCAAGTTGGCGGGGGGCCGTCCTATTTT | CASSQVGGGPSYF
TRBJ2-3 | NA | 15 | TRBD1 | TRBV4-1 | TGCGCCAGCAGCTCCCGGACAGGGTCAGCAGATACGCAGTATTTT | CASSSRTGSADTQYF
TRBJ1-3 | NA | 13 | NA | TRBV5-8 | TGTGCCAGCAGCTTGATGTCTGGAAACACCATATATTTT | CASSLMSGNTIYF
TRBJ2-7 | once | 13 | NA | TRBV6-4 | TGTGCCAGCAGTGAGGCAGCTGGCTACGAGCAGTACTTC | CASSEAAGYEQYF
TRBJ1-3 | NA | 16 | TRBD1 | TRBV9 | TGTGCCAGCAGCGCCGAGCCAGGGGGAACTGGAAACACCATATATTTT | CASSAEPGGTGNTIYF
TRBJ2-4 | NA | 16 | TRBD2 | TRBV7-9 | TGTGCCAGCAGCTCCCCAGGGGCGGGAGGGATAACGTTCCAGTACTTC | CASSSPGAGGITFQYF
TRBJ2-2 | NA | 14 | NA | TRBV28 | TGTGCCAGCAGTTCGCCACCCCCTAGAGGGGAGCTGTTTTTT | CASSSPPPRGELFF
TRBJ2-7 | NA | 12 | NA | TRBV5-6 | TGTGCCAGCAGCTGGGCAGGCTACGAGCAGTACTTC | CASSWAGYEQYF
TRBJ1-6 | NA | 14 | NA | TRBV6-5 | TGTGCCAGCAGGAGGACAGCCGATAATTCACCCCTCCACTTT | CASRRTADNSPLHF
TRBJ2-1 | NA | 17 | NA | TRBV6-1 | TGTGCCAGCAGTGAAAGGGGTGGGGCGGACAACTACAATGAGCAGTTCTTC | CASSERGGADNYNEQFF
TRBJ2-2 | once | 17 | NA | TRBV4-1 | TGCGCCAGCAGCCAAGTAGATATGGGACTCGTCACCGGGGAGCTGTTTTTT | CASSQVDMGLVTGELFF
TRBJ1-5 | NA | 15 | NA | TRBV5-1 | TGCGCCAGCAGTAAGAGGCCAGGGTTGGATCAGCCCCAGCATTTT | CASSKRPGLDQPQHF
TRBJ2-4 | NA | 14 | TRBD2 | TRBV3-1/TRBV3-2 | TGTGCCAGCACCGATGGACTAGCGGAAAACATTCAGTACTTC | CASTDGLAENIQYF
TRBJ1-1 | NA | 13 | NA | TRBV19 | TGTGCCAGTAGTATAGTCCCGGGGTCTGAAGCTTTCTTT | CASSIVPGSEAFF
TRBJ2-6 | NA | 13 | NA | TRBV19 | TGTGCCACAGGGCTCTCTGGGGCCAACGTCCTGACTTTC | CATGLSGANVLTF
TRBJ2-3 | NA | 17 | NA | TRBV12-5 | TGTGCTAGTAGTCCCGCCCGGGGCGTAGCCCATCCAGATACGCAGTATTTT | CASSPARGVAHPDTQYF
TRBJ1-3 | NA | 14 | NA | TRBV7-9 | TGTGCCAGCAGCTTAAAAGGGGGTGGAAACACCATATATTTT | CASSLKGGGNTIYF
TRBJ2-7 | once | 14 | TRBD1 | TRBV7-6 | TGTGCCAGCAGCCCAGGGGGCTCGAGGCACGAGCAGTACTTC | CASSPGGSRHEQYF
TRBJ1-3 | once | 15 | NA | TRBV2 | TGTGCCAGCTCCCCTAGCCGGAGCTCTGGAAACACCATATATTTT | CASSPSRSSGNTIYF
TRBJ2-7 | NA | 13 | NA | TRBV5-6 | TGTGCCAGCAGCAAGGCGGGCACCTACGAGCAGTACTTC | CASSKAGTYEQYF
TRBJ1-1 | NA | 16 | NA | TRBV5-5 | TGTGCCAGCAGCCACTGGACAGAATTCATGAACACTGAAGCTTTCTTT | CASSHWTEFMNTEAFF
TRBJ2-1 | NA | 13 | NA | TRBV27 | TGTGCCAGCAGTTTATCGGTCGTAAATGAGCAGTTCTTC | CASSLSVVNEQFF
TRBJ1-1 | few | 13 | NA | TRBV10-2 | TGCGCCAGCAAAGACCTTTTGAACACTGAAGCTTTCTTT | CASKDLLNTEAFF
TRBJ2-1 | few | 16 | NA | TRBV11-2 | TGTGCCAGCAGCCCCTCCGGGGGGCTCTCCTACAATGAGCAGTTCTTC | CASSPSGGLSYNEQFF
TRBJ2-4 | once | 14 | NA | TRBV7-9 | TGTGCCAGCAGCTTAGATTTAGCCAAAAACATTCAGTACTTC | CASSLDLAKNIQYF
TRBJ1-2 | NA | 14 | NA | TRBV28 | TGTGCCACCCACGATGGACAGCTAGTTTACGGCTACACCTTC | CATHDGQLVYGYTF
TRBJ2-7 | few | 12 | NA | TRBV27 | TGTGCCAGCAGTTTCCTCTCCTACGAGCAGTACTTC | CASSFLSYEQYF
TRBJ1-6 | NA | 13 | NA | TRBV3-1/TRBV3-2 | TGTGCCAGCAGCCAAGATAAGAGTACACCCCTCCACTTT | CASSQDKSTPLHF
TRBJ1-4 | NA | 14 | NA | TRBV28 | TGTGCCAGCAGTTTAAGCTCAATTAGGGAAAAACTGTTTTTT | CASSLSSIREKLFF
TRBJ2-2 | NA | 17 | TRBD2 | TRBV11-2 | TGTGCCAGCAGCTCAATCCCACGGAAGCGGGGGGTCGGGGAGCTGTTTTTT | CASSSIPRKRGVGELFF
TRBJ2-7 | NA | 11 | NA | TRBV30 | TGTGCCTGGAGGGGGGTGAGGGAGCAGTACTTC | CAWRGVREQYF
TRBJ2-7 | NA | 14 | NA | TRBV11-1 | TGTGCCAGCAGCTTAGGGGCAGGGAAGCACGAGCAGTACTTC | CASSLGAGKHEQYF
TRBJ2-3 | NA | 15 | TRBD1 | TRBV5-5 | TGTGCCAGCAGCTTGGTCAGGGGGTTAACAGATACGCAGTATTTT | CASSLVRGLTDTQYF
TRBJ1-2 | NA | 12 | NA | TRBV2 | TGTGCCAGCAGTGAAGGGAGGAATGGCTACACCTTC | CASSEGRNGYTF
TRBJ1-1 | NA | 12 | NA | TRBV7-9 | TGTGCCAGCAGCTTAGCCCCCACGGAAGCTTTCTTT | CASSLAPTEAFF
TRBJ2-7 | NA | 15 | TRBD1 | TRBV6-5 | TGTGCCAGCAGTTCCCACAGGGGCGTGAGCTACGAGCAGTACTTC | CASSSHRGVSYEQYF
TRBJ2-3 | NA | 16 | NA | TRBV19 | TGTGCCAGTAGTGAGGTGGAGAGTTTCCGGGCAGATACGCAGTATTTT | CASSEVESFRADTQYF
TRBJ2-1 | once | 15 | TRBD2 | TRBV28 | TGTGCCAGCAGTCCAGCGGGGGGGCGTCCCCATGAGCAGTTCTTC | CASSPAGGRPHEQFF
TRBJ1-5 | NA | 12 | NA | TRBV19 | TGTGCCAGTAGTGAGCCCCGGTCGCCCCAGCATTTT | CASSEPRSPQHF
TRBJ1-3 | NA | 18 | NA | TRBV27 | TGTGCCAGCAGTCCTACTACGACAGGCCCTCTCTCTGGAAACACCATATATTTT | CASSPTTTGPLSGNTIYF
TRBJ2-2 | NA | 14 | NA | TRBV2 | TGTGCCAGCAAATCGGGGGTTATCACCGGGGAGCTGTTTTTT | CASKSGVITGELFF
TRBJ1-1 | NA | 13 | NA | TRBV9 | TGTGCCAGCAGCGTCCGCGGGAACACTGAAGCTTTCTTT | CASSVRGNTEAFF
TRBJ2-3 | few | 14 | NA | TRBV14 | TGTGCCAGCAGCCAAAGGCGGAACACAGATACGCAGTATTTT | CASSQRRNTDTQYF
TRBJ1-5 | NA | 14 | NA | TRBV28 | TGTGCCAGCAGCCCTCGTAGGGGGTATCAGCCCCAGCATTTT | CASSPRRGYQPQHF
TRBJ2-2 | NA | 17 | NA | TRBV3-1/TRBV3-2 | TGTGCCAGCAGCCAGGGAGCGGGCCCTACGAACACCGGGGAGCTGTTTTTT | CASSQGAGPTNTGELFF